This is a list of T cell receptor beta chains from one sample in a study of glioma-infiltrating T cells. TCRdb analysed the multiplex PCR reads with MiXCR anew, one entry per CDR3 protein. Among approximately 190,000 distinct CDR3 sequences listed, around 32% were seen once. Sample: glioma tissue, nonneoplastic brain tissue, or PBMCs (not recorded which). These receptors were collected from a human donor with low-grade glioma or glioblastoma, undergoing nonglioma brain surgery, or in good health (not recorded which). CDR3s include the opening cysteine and the closing phenylalanine or tryptophan. D genes are given only for firm matches. Size is omitted from some rows. Given values are once, few, many or a class for expanded clones.

d_gene	abundance	j_gene	v_gene	CDR3nt	CDR3aa
TRBD2	many	TRBJ2-3	TRBV4-2	TGTGCCAGCAGCCAAGTCCTAGCGGGGGCCACAGATACGCAGTATTTT	CASSQVLAGATDTQYF
TRBD2	NA	TRBJ2-3	TRBV30	TGTGCCTGGAGTGTTTTAGCGGGAAAAGATACGCAGTATTTT	CAWSVLAGKDTQYF
TRBD2	many	TRBJ2-7	TRBV28	TGTGCCAGTAGCGCGGGAGGGCCTTACGAGCAGTACTTC	CASSAGGPYEQYF
TRBD1	NA	TRBJ1-2	TRBV18	TGTGCCAGCTCACCGACCGACAGGGCCGTACTTAACTATGGCTACACCTTC	CASSPTDRAVLNYGYTF
NA	NA	TRBJ1-1	TRBV29-1	TGCAGCGTTGAACCAGGAAACAATGAAGCTTTCTTT	CSVEPGNNEAFF
NA	many	TRBJ1-1	TRBV5-1	TGCGCCAGCAGCTTTGATGGGACAAACACTGAAGCTTTCTTT	CASSFDGTNTEAFF
TRBD2	NA	TRBJ2-2	TRBV10-3	TGTGCCATCAGTGAATCTAGCGGGAGGACCGGGGAGCTGTTTTTT	CAISESSGRTGELFF
TRBD2	NA	TRBJ2-7	TRBV6-2/TRBV6-3	TGTGCCAGCAGTTACTCTAGAGCGGGGGCCTACGAGCAGTACTTC	CASSYSRAGAYEQYF
NA	many	TRBJ2-7	TRBV4-1	TGCGCCAGCAGCCAAGATAGCGCGTACTCCTACGAGCAGTACTTC	CASSQDSAYSYEQYF
TRBD1	many	TRBJ2-7	TRBV6-1	TGTGCCAGCAGGGAGCCGGGACAGGGCTACGAGCAGTACTTC	CASREPGQGYEQYF
TRBD1	many	TRBJ1-2	TRBV7-9	TGTGCCAGCAGCTTGACAGGGGGAGATGGGTATGGCTACACCTTC	CASSLTGGDGYGYTF
NA	many	TRBJ1-1	TRBV12-5	TGTGCTAGTGGACCGGAAACTATGACTGAAGCTTTCTTT	CASGPETMTEAFF
NA	few	TRBJ1-5	TRBV5-6	TGTGCCAGCAGCGAGCCCTCGCAAAGCCCCAGTCAGCCCCAGCATTTT	CASSEPSQSPSQPQHF
TRBD2	many	TRBJ2-7	TRBV19	TGTGCCAGTAGTCCGACTAGCGGGAGGGCCTACGAGCAGTACTTC	CASSPTSGRAYEQYF
NA	NA	TRBJ2-7	TRBV6-2/TRBV6-3	TGTGCCAGCAGTGAGTCGAGGACGACCTACGAGCAGTACTTC	CASSESRTTYEQYF
NA	many	TRBJ2-3	TRBV24-1	TGTGCCACCAGTGACCCTTCGACAGCGGACGGTTTTGGCACAGATACGCAGTATTTT	CATSDPSTADGFGTDTQYF
NA	once	TRBJ2-6	TRBV7-3	TGTGCCAGCAGCGTGGGAAAGGGCGGTGGGGCCAACGTCCTGACTTTC	CASSVGKGGGANVLTF
NA	many	TRBJ1-5	TRBV12-3/TRBV12-4	TGTGCCAGCAGTTTAAGGAGTAGCAATCAGCCCCAGCATTTT	CASSLRSSNQPQHF
TRBD2	many	TRBJ2-7	TRBV18	TGTGCCAGCTCACCGGGACTAGCGGAAGACGAGCAGTACTTC	CASSPGLAEDEQYF
NA	NA	TRBJ1-4	TRBV7-9	TGTGCCAGCAGCTCGACATCTTCAACTAATGAAAAACTGTTTTTT	CASSSTSSTNEKLFF
NA	many	TRBJ2-2	TRBV2	TGTGCCAGCAGACCCACAGGGCCCGGGGAGCTGTTTTTT	CASRPTGPGELFF
TRBD2	NA	TRBJ2-7	TRBV20-1	TGCAGTGCTAGGGATGAGGTGCGGGGGTCCTACGAGCAGTACTTC	CSARDEVRGSYEQYF
TRBD1	NA	TRBJ1-1	TRBV29-1	TGCAGATCTCGGGGGGGACAGGGGCAGACTGAAGCTTTCTTT	CRSRGGQGQTEAFF
TRBD1	few	TRBJ1-4	TRBV18	TGTGCCAGCTCACCCCCCGGGACAGGGGGGGAAAAACTGTTTTTT	CASSPPGTGGEKLFF
TRBD2	few	TRBJ2-3	TRBV9	TGTGCCAGCAGCCACCCGTCGGGAGGGCCTAAGAATACGCAGTATTTT	CASSHPSGGPKNTQYF
NA	many	TRBJ1-3	TRBV7-2	TGTGCCAGCAGCCCCGTTTTAGGTCCTGGAAACACCATATATTTT	CASSPVLGPGNTIYF
NA	many	TRBJ2-1	TRBV20-1	TGCAGTGCTAGAGACCCGGCAGGGAGCTCCTACAATGAGCAGTTCTTC	CSARDPAGSSYNEQFF
TRBD2	once	TRBJ2-5	TRBV6-5	TGTGCCAGCAGTTCCCAGACTAGCGCACAAGAGACCAAGTACTTC	CASSSQTSAQETKYF
NA	many	TRBJ2-1	TRBV5-1	TGCGCCAGCAGCTTGGTCGTAGCATCTTCGGGCAATGAGCAGTTCTTC	CASSLVVASSGNEQFF
NA	many	TRBJ1-1	TRBV7-2	TGTGCCAGCAGCTTCTACAGCATGAACACTGAAGCTTTCTTT	CASSFYSMNTEAFF
TRBD2	NA	TRBJ2-7	TRBV4-2	TGTGCCAGCAGCCAAGATGGGGGGACTAGAAGGAGGAAGCAGTACTTC	CASSQDGGTRRRKQYF
NA	NA	TRBJ2-3	TRBV6-4	TGTGCCAGACACCTTCCGGTGCCAGGGCATAGCACAGATACGCAGTATTTT	CARHLPVPGHSTDTQYF
NA	many	TRBJ2-1	TRBV6-2/TRBV6-3	TGTGCCAGCAGTCTGGCCAAAAGCTCCTACAATGAGCAGTTCTTC	CASSLAKSSYNEQFF
NA	NA	TRBJ2-1	TRBV27	TGTGCCAGCCGCTCTACAATGGGTGAGCAGTTCTTC	CASRSTMGEQFF
TRBD1	many	TRBJ2-5	TRBV7-4	TGTGCCAGCATCAAGGACAGGGGGGTCCAAGAGACCCAGTACTTC	CASIKDRGVQETQYF
NA	many	TRBJ2-7	TRBV19	TGTGCCAGTAACAGTGGAGTCGGCGAGCAGTACTTC	CASNSGVGEQYF
TRBD2	NA	TRBJ2-7	TRBV7-9	TGTGCCAGCAGCTTTAGCGGGAGCCCCTACGAGCAGTACTTC	CASSFSGSPYEQYF
TRBD2	few	TRBJ2-3	TRBV29-1	TGCAGCGTGTGGCTAGCGGGAGCTGGATACACAGATACGCAGTATTTT	CSVWLAGAGYTDTQYF
NA	NA	TRBJ2-7	TRBV27	TGTGCCAGCATTTCCCCCTGGACTATCGGGAGATACGAGCAGTACTTC	CASISPWTIGRYEQYF
NA	NA	TRBJ2-7	TRBV29-1	TGCAGCGTCACCTCGACAGGGACTTCCTACGAGCAGTACTTC	CSVTSTGTSYEQYF
TRBD1	NA	TRBJ1-5	TRBV28	TGTGCCAGCGTGACAGGGACTCAGCCCCAGCATTTT	CASVTGTQPQHF
NA	NA	TRBJ2-7	TRBV4-3	TGCGCCAGCAGCCAAGATCGCAGAGGGATCTACGAGCAGTACTTC	CASSQDRRGIYEQYF